These 9 T cell receptor beta chains share one sample of origin, sequenced in a study of T-cell reconstitution after alpha-beta-depleted transplantation in children (TCRdb year 2016). This specimen's treatment or condition label, interpreted: allogeneic hematopoietic cell transplantation with graft depleted of TCRalphabeta T cells and CD19 B cells. Libraries came from PCR. The reads were generated on an Illumina HiSeq 2500. Molecular barcoding was employed in the preparation of TCR libraries, with unique molecular identifiers being used to normalize TCRbeta repertoire quantification. TCRdb reprocessing: public reads trimmed at Q25 with fastp, clones called with MiXCR, in-frame beta chains kept. Merged by CDR3 protein, the rows form single entries marked with the most common genes and DNA. The sample table contains approximately 350,000 distinct CDR3 sequences; only one count was recorded for around 15% of them. Of the sample, roughly 40% is held by the ten largest clones.

Sequencing used PBMCs, mostly from graft donor cells, obtained 360 days after TCRalphabeta/CD19-depleted stem cell transplant. The source of these receptors is a male patient aged 2 to 10 who had a stem cell transplant for acute lymphoblastic leukemia, so the T cells may come from the graft donor.

In this sample, this clonotype turned up a few times. The V gene is TRBV4-1, the J gene TRBJ2-7, with 10 bases lining up with TRBD1. The trim removed 5 bases at V and 4 bases at J, leaving 8 bases unmatched. CDR3 length: 15 amino acids. In germline, CDR1 is MGHRA, CDR2 YSYEKL. The CDR3 region has the DNA TGCGCCAGCAGCTCTTGGGACAGGGGATTTTACGAGCAGTACTTC. This gives the protein CASSSWDRGFYEQYF.

This clonotype came up many times. The rearrangement uses TRBV12-3 or TRBV12-4 and TRBJ2-1; D is uncertain. Trimming took off 3 bases at V and 0 bases at J, with 12 bases between the two ends. This CDR3 spans 16 amino acids. CDR3 amino acids: CASSFHQSSSYNEQFF. The CDR3, as DNA: TGTGCCAGCAGTTTTCACCAGAGTAGCTCCTACAATGAGCAGTTCTTC.

This clonotype was counted ten times or more. The J gene is TRBJ2-2, the V gene TRBV5-1, with D possibly matching TRBD2 (5 bases). Germline V gene data show CDR1 as SGHRS and CDR2 as YFSETQ. V was shortened by 2 bases and J by 4 bases, with 18 bases between the two germline ends. CDR3 length: 17 residues. The CDR3 protein is CASSFSRGNAGTGELFF. The CDR3 nucleotides are TGCGCCAGCAGCTTTTCCCGGGGAAATGCGGGCACCGGGGAGCTGTTTTTT.

The rearrangement joins TRBV29-1 to TRBJ2-1; D gene unclear. Trimming cost V 4 bases and J 0 bases, with 7 bases left between them. The germline CDR1 and CDR2 sequences are SQVTM and ANQGSEA. This CDR3 is built from 13 residues. In nucleotides, the CDR3 is TGCAGCGTTGGAAGGAGCTCCTACAATGAGCAGTTCTTC. This gives the protein CSVGRSSYNEQFF.

In this sample, this clonotype turned up many times. The CDR3 loop is CSAPGLYEQYF. The CDR3 DNA is TGCAGTGCTCCCGGCCTCTACGAGCAGTACTTC. This chain connects TRBV20-1 to TRBJ2-7; D gene uncertain. Trimming removed 5 bases from V and 3 bases from J, with 8 bases in between. The CDR3 is 11 amino acids. Germline assignment: CDR1 DFQATT and CDR2 SNEGSKA (reference sequence).

The chain is built from TRBV5-5 and TRBJ1-4; 7 bases are shared with TRBD1. The CDR3 loop spans 16 amino acids. V trimming: 4 bases; J trimming: 4 bases; junction bases outside the gene matches: 10. Per the germline V gene, CDR1 is SGHKS and CDR2 is YYEKEE (reference sequence). As DNA, the CDR3 is TGTGCCAGCAGCCCCGGGACAGCTCCTTTTAATGAAAAACTGTTTTTT. It is translated as CASSPGTAPFNEKLFF.

The V gene is TRBV6-5, the J gene TRBJ1-1; D remains ambiguous. Per the germline V gene, CDR1 is MNHEY and CDR2 is SVGAGI. Trimming took off 0 bases at V and 2 bases at J, with 7 bases between the two ends. This CDR3 has 14 residues. This chain's CDR3 is CASSYSWGNTEAFF. DNA for the CDR3: TGTGCCAGCAGTTACTCTTGGGGAAACACTGAAGCTTTCTTT.

This clonotype was counted between two and nine times. This chain uses TRBV3-1 with TRBJ1-1, with D maybe TRBD1 (5 bases). This CDR3 has 12 amino acids. Germline lookup yields CDR1 LGHDT and CDR2 YNNKEL (reference sequence). The V gene lost 4 bases and the J gene lost 8 bases, with 11 bases spanning the gap. CDR3 nucleotides: TGTGCCAGCAGCCGAGGGGAGTGGGAAGCTTTCTTT. Translation: CASSRGEWEAFF.

This clonotype came up a few times. The chain's CDR3 is CASNPGRLNTEAFF. Here the CDR3 DNA reads TGTGCCAGCAACCCCGGGAGGCTAAACACTGAAGCTTTCTTT. The rearrangement joins TRBV12-3 or TRBV12-4 to TRBJ1-1; D uncertain. There are 14 residues in the CDR3. V lost 7 bases to trimming and J lost 2 bases, with 14 bases between them.